Included here is one T cell receptor beta chain sequence, with context. The data were taken from a study of control samples from healthy donors and cancer patients. This table comes from immunoSEQ multiplex PCR, and its TCRdb copy is limited to in-frame clones, with some not included. The sample yields more than 35,000 clones, around 80% seen once. This CDR3 is 15 amino acids long. The V gene's germline CDR1 is ENHRY and CDR2 SYGVKD. With V trimmed by 11 bases and J by 0 bases, 9 bases remained unmatched. The J gene is TRBJ2-1, the V gene TRBV10-3; 8 bases match TRBD2. Source material: PBMCs. The origin of this receptor is a woman in her sixties with lung cancer. CDR3 sequence: CAGSPGGASYNEQFF. The CDR3 DNA sequence: TGTGCCGGCTCCCCGGGGGGGGCCTCCTACAATGAGCAGTTCTTC.